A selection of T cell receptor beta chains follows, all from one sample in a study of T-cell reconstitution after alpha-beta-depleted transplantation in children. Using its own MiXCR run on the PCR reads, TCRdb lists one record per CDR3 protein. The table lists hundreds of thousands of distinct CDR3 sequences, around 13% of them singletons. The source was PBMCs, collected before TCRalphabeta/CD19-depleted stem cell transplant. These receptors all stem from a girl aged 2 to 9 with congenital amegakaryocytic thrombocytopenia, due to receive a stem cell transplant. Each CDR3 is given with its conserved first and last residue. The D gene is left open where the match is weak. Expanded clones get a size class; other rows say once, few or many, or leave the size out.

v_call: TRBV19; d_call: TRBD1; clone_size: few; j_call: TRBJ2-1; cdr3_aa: CASAPAPRDRAYNEQFF; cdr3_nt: TGTGCCAGTGCGCCGGCCCCCCGGGACAGGGCCTACAATGAGCAGTTCTTC
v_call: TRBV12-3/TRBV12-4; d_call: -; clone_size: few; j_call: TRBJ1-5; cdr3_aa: CAVGPFGPQHF; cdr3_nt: TGTGCCGTAGGGCCTTTTGGACCCCAGCATTTT
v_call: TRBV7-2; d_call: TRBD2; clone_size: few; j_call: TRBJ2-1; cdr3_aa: CASSLVTSGEQFF; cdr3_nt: TGTGCCAGCAGCTTAGTAACTAGCGGGGAGCAGTTCTTC
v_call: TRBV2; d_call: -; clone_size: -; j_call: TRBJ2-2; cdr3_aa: CASSPRVWAGELFF; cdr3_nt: TGTGCCAGCAGTCCCCGGGTGTGGGCCGGGGAGCTGTTTTTT
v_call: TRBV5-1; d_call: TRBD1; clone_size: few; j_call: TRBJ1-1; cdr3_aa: CASSLDGTVLTEAFF; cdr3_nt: TGCGCCAGCAGCTTGGATGGGACAGTGCTCACTGAAGCTTTCTTT
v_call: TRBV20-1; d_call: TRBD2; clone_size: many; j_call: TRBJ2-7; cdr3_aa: CSASLGGTSSYEQYF; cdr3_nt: TGCAGTGCTAGTCTTGGAGGGACTAGCTCCTACGAGCAGTACTTC
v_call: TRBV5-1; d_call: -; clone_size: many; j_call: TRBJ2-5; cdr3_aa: CASSLVYPSSLQETQYF; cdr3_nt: TGCGCCAGCAGCTTGGTTTACCCTTCGAGCTTGCAAGAGACCCAGTACTTC
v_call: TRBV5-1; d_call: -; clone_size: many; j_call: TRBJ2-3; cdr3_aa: CASKTGDTQYF; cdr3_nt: TGCGCCAGCAAAACCGGGGATACGCAGTATTTT
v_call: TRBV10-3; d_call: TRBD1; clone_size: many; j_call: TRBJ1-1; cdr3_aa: CAISERATGGNTEAFF; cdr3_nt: TGTGCCATCAGTGAGCGGGCGACAGGGGGGAACACTGAAGCTTTCTTT
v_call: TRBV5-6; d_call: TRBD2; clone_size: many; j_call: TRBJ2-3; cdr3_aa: CASSLAGSRGDTQYF; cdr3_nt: TGTGCCAGCAGCCTAGCGGGAAGCCGGGGCGATACGCAGTATTTT
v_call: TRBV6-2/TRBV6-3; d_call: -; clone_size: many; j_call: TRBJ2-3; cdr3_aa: CASSYSNTDTQYF; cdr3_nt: TGTGCCAGCAGTTACTCGAACACAGATACGCAGTATTTT
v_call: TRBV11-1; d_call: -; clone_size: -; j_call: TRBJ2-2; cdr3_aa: CASSISMWSGTNTGELFF; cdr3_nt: TGTGCCAGCAGCATATCCATGTGGAGCGGAACGAACACCGGGGAGCTGTTTTTT
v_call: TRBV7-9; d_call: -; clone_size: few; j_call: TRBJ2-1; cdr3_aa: CASSLEASENPYNEQFF; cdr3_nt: TGTGCCAGCAGCTTAGAGGCTAGCGAGAACCCCTACAATGAGCAGTTCTTC
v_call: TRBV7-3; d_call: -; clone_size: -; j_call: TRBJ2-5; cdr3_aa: CASSLTGHLQETQYF; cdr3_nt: TGTGCCAGCAGCTTAACTGGACACCTTCAAGAGACCCAGTACTTC
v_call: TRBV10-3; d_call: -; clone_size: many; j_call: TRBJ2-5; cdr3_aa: CAISVTGAQETQYF; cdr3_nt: TGTGCCATCAGTGTAACGGGAGCCCAAGAGACCCAGTACTTC
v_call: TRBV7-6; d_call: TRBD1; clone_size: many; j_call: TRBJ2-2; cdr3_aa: CASSSTGTGPTGELFF; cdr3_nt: TGTGCCAGCAGTTCGACCGGGACAGGACCAACCGGGGAGCTGTTTTTT
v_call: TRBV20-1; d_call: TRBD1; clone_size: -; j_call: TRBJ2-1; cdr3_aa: CSARRQDRVYEQFF; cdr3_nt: TGCAGTGCTAGACGACAAGACAGGGTCTATGAGCAGTTCTTC
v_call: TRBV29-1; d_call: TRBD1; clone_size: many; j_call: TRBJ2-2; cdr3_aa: CSVFPTGGRDTGELFF; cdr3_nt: TGCAGCGTTTTCCCCACAGGGGGTCGGGACACCGGGGAGCTGTTTTTT
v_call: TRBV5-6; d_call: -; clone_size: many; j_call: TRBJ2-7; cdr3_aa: CASSFIMGSKTYEQYF; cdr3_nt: TGTGCCAGCAGCTTTATAATGGGCAGTAAGACATACGAGCAGTACTTC
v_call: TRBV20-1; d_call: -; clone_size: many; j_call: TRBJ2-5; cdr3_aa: CSARGGRETQYF; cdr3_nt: TGCAGTGCTAGAGGTGGGCGGGAGACCCAGTACTTC
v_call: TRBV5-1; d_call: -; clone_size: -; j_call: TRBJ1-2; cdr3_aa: CASSLTGPPDGYTF; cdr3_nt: TGCGCCAGCAGCTTGACTGGACCCCCAGATGGCTACACCTTC
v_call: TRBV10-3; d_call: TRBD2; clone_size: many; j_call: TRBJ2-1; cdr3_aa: CAIRGLSGRQSSYNEQFF; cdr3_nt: TGTGCCATCAGAGGACTGAGCGGGAGGCAGAGCTCCTACAATGAGCAGTTCTTC
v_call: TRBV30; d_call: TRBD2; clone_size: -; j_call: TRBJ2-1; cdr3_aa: CAWTSSSGRPYSSYNEQSF; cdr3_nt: TGTGCCTGGACATCTTCTAGCGGGAGACCCTATAGCTCCTACAATGAGCAGTCCTTC
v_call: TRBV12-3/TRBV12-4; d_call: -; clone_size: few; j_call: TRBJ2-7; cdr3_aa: CASSFPGVGHEQYF; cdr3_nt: TGTGCCAGCAGTTTTCCCGGGGTCGGGCACGAGCAGTACTTC
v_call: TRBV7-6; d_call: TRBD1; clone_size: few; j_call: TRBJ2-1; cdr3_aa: CASSLIPGQGLFEQFF; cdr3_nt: TGTGCCAGCAGCCTAATCCCGGGACAGGGCTTATTTGAGCAGTTCTTC
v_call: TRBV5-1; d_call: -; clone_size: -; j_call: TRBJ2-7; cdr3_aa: CASSLAGNRDTSYEQYF; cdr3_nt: TGCGCCAGCAGCTTGGCCGGAAACCGGGACACCTCCTACGAGCAGTACTTC
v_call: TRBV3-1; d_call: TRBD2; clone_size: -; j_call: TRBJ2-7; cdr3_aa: CASSEPGGLSSYEQYF; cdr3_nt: TGTGCCAGCAGCGAACCGGGAGGACTTAGCTCCTACGAGCAGTACTTC
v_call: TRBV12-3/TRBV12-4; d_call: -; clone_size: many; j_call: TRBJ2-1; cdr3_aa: CASSLEGLVNEQFF; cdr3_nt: TGTGCCAGCAGTTTAGAAGGTTTGGTAAATGAGCAGTTCTTC
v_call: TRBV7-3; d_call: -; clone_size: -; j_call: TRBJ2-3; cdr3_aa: CASSLSSGSSGTDTQYF; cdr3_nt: TGTGCCAGCAGCTTAAGCTCAGGGTCGTCTGGCACAGATACGCAGTATTTT
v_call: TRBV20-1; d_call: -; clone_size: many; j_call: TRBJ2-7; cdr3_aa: CSALASSYEQYF; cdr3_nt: TGCAGCGCACTAGCCTCCTCCTACGAGCAGTACTTC
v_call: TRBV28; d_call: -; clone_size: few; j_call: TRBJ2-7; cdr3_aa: CASSLGEWYEQYF; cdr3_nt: TGTGCCAGCAGTTTAGGGGAGTGGTACGAGCAGTACTTC
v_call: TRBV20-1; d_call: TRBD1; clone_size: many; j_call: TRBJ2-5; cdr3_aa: CSARSRGFFRESQETQYF; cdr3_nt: TGCAGTGCTAGGTCCAGGGGGTTCTTTAGAGAGAGCCAAGAGACCCAGTACTTC
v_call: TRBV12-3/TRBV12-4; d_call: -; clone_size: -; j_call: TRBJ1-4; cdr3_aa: CASSHRRTTNEKLFF; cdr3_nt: TGTGCCAGCAGTCACCGAAGAACAACTAATGAAAAACTGTTTTTT
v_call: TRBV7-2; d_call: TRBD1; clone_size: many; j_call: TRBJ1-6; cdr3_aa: CASSSGTVNSPLHF; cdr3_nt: TGTGCCAGCAGCTCCGGGACAGTGAATTCACCCCTCCACTTT
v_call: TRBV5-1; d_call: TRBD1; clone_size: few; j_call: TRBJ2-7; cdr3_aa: CASSLGQGAPEEYF; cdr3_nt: TGCGCCAGCAGCTTGGGACAGGGGGCCCCTGAGGAGTACTTC
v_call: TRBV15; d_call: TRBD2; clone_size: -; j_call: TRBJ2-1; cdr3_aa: CATSESLLAGLYNEQFF; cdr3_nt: TGTGCCACCAGCGAATCTCTACTAGCGGGCCTCTACAATGAGCAGTTCTTC
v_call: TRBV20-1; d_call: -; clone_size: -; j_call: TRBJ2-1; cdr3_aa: CSASLRARYEQFF; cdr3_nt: TGCAGTGCTAGTCTCAGGGCCAGGTATGAGCAGTTCTTC
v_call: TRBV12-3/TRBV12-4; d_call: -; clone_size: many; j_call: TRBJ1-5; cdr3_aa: CASSWDPPIQPQHF; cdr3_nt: TGTGCCAGCAGTTGGGACCCTCCCATTCAGCCCCAGCATTTT
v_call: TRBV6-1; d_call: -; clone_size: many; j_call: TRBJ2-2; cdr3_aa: CASSDMGPTGELFF; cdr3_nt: TGTGCCAGCAGTGATATGGGACCTACCGGGGAGCTGTTTTTT
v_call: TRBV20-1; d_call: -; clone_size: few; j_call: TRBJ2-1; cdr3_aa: CCALGHRNEVSYNEQFF; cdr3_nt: TGCTGTGCTCTGGGTCACAGAAATGAGGTCTCCTACAATGAGCAGTTCTTC
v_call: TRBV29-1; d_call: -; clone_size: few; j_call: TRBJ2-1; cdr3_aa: CSVLVWEALNEQFF; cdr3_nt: TGCAGCGTATTAGTCTGGGAGGCACTCAATGAGCAGTTCTTC
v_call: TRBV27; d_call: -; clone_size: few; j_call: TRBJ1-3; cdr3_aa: CASRDWRDSGNTIYF; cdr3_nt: TGTGCCAGCAGAGACTGGAGGGACTCTGGAAACACCATATATTTT
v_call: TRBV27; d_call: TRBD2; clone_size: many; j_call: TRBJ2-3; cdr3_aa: CASSLSSGTTDTQYF; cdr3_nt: TGTGCCAGCAGTTTGTCTAGCGGGACCACAGATACGCAGTATTTT